These 12 T cell receptor beta chains originate from one sample sequenced in a study of blood T cell repertoires in COVID-19 (dated by TCRdb to the early 2020s). The library was made by the immunoSEQ multiplex PCR assay. TCRdb re-hosts the immuneACCESS table, in-frame sequences only. Its copies lack some clones; in the studies checked, an unresolved V gene accounts for under half of them, and the cause for the rest is not known. The sample table lists approximately 96,000 clones, over 75% of them with a count of one. The ten largest clonotypes hold about 10% of the sample. What was sequenced was peripheral blood. These receptors were collected from a woman aged 80 or over with acute or convalescent COVID-19.

This sequence joins TRBV6-5 and TRBJ1-1, with D maybe TRBD1 (5 bases). The CDR3 has 16 residues. V lost 1 base to trimming and J lost 0 bases, with 12 bases between them. CDR1 MNHEY and CDR2 SVGAGI come from the germline V gene. The CDR3 DNA sequence: TGTGCCAGCAGTTACTTGGCAGGGAAAATGAACACTGAAGCTTTCTTT. Encoded protein: CASSYLAGKMNTEAFF.

The chain joins TRBV5-1 to TRBJ2-2; D not certain. The germline V and J ends were trimmed by 4 bases and 4 bases, with 8 bases remaining between them. Germline loops: CDR1 SGHRS, CDR2 YFSETQ. CDR3 size: 13 residues. For the CDR3, the DNA is TGCGCCAGCAGCCCCCCTGTCACCGGGGAGCTGTTTTTT. This encodes CASSPPVTGELFF.

The gene calls are TRBV5-1 and TRBJ2-5; 11 bases are shared with TRBD2. With V trimmed by 0 bases and J by 2 bases, 3 bases remained unmatched. In germline, CDR1 is SGHRS, CDR2 YFSETQ. The CDR3 is 16 amino acids. CDR3 amino acids: CASSLAVAGGQETQYF. The CDR3, as DNA: TGCGCCAGCAGCTTGGCCGTAGCGGGGGGGCAAGAGACCCAGTACTTC.

The V call is TRBV14, the J call TRBJ1-1; D gene unclear. Germline V gene sequence: CDR1 SGHDN, CDR2 FVKESK. CDR3 length: 12 residues. V was shortened by 3 bases and J by 4 bases, with 6 bases between the two germline ends. In DNA form, the CDR3 reads TGTGCCAGCAGCCAGGGAGGCACTGAAGCTTTCTTT. The encoded protein is CASSQGGTEAFF. Drawing the rest from reference TRBV14 and TRBJ1-1, the complete variable domain is EAGVTQFPSHSVIEKGQTVTLRCDPISGHDNLYWYRRVMGKEIKFLLHFVKESKQDESGMPNNRFLAERTGGTYSTLKVQPAELEDSGVYFCASSQGGTEAFFGQGTRLTVV.

The chain is built from TRBV11-2 and TRBJ2-3; D possibly corresponds to TRBD1 (6 bases). CDR3 length: 14 residues. Germline CDR1 SGHAT, CDR2 FQNNGV. V lost 3 bases to trimming and J lost 4 bases, with 11 bases between them. In DNA, the CDR3 is TGTGCCAGCAGCTTTAACAGGGCTCCAGATACGCAGTATTTT. This gives the protein CASSFNRAPDTQYF.

The chain carries TRBV27 and TRBJ2-3; 14 bases are a match to TRBD2. Unmatched junction bases numbered 10, after V lost 2 bases and J lost 3 bases. CDR3 length: 19 amino acids. Germline-derived CDR1 and CDR2 are MNHEY and SMNVEV (reference sequence). The CDR3 coding sequence is TGTGCCAGCAGTTTAGGGACTAGCGGGGGAAGCCTAGGGACAGATACGCAGTATTTT. Translated: CASSLGTSGGSLGTDTQYF.

This rearrangement joins TRBV6-5 to TRBJ1-1; TRBD1 agrees at 7 bases. J was trimmed by 6 bases and V by 0 bases; bases with no gene match: 1. The CDR3 runs 13 residues. Germline values: CDR1 MNHEY, CDR2 SVGAGI. The CDR3 DNA reads TGTGCCAGCAGTTACTCCGGGACAGCTGAAGCTTTCTTT. Translated: CASSYSGTAEAFF.

CDR3 bases: TGTGCCAGCAGTCTAGGGACAGGGAAGGGCTATGGCTACACCTTC. This encodes CASSLGTGKGYGYTF. The chain couples TRBV7-2 to TRBJ1-2; 9 bases align to TRBD1. The CDR3 runs 15 residues. Trimming cost V 6 bases and J 4 bases; bases outside gene matches: 9. Germline values: CDR1 SGHTA, CDR2 FQGNSA.

The DNA for the CDR3 is TGTGCCAGCAGTACCACAGGGACAGGGAAAAATTCACCCCTCCACTTT. It translates to CASSTTGTGKNSPLHF. The chain combines TRBV28 with TRBJ1-6; 9 bases are shared with TRBD1. The CDR3 covers 16 residues. After removal of 5 bases from V and 7 bases from J, the junction contained 9 bases not matched to a gene. CDR1 is MDHEN, CDR2 SYDVKM, per germline.

The J gene is TRBJ1-5, the V gene TRBV2; 7 bases line up with TRBD1. The V segment lost 6 bases and the J segment 1 base; nucleotides outside the gene matches: 6. CDR1 is SNHLY, CDR2 FYNNEI, per germline. This CDR3 is built from 15 residues. This CDR3 is CASSVDRVSNQPQHF. CDR3 DNA sequence: TGTGCCAGCAGCGTAGACAGGGTAAGCAATCAGCCCCAGCATTTT.

The CDR3, as DNA: TGTGCCAGCAGCTTACAGGGGACAGGGGATTCACCCCTCCACTTT. It yields the protein CASSLQGTGDSPLHF. The genes are TRBV2 and TRBJ1-6; 10 bases line up with TRBD1. The CDR3 contains 15 residues. J was trimmed by 8 bases and V by 6 bases; bases with no gene match: 7. Germline V gene sequence: CDR1 SNHLY, CDR2 FYNNEI.

The genes are TRBV28 and TRBJ1-4; tentative D call: TRBD1 (6 bases). CDR3 length: 13 residues. Germline V gene sequence: CDR1 MDHEN, CDR2 SYDVKM. V was clipped by 5 bases and J by 8 bases, with 12 bases between them. This chain's CDR3 is CASSGYGGEKLFF. CDR3 nucleotides: TGTGCCAGCAGTGGGTATGGGGGCGAAAAACTGTTTTTT.